The 29 T cell receptor beta chains below all came from one sample that was sequenced in a study of response to subunit inactivated influenza vaccine. TCRdb itself ran the RT-PCR reads through MiXCR, one entry per CDR3 protein. In the table there are some 640,000 distinct CDR3 sequences, 11% to 15% of which are singletons. This specimen was PBMCs from blood, taken 14 to 15 days before vaccination. These receptors were obtained from a middle-aged man who received an inactivated influenza vaccine.

This clonotype came up a few times. CDR3 nucleotides: TGTGCCAGCAGTTCGACAGGACTAGCGCACACAGATACGCAGTATTTT. It is translated as CASSSTGLAHTDTQYF. The genes are TRBV6-5 and TRBJ2-3; 9 nucleotides agree with TRBD2. The germline CDR1 and CDR2 sequences are MNHEY and SVGAGI. The CDR3 runs 16 residues. Trimming at V came to 4 bases and at J to 2 bases, leaving 7 bases not matched to a gene.

CDR3 nucleotides: TGCGCCAGCTCCAGGACTAGCGGGACTTCCTACGAGCAGTACTTC. This translates into CASSRTSGTSYEQYF. The chain links TRBV10-2 to TRBJ2-7, with 12 bases identical to TRBD2. The CDR3 is made up of 15 amino acids. The ends lost 8 bases at V and 1 base at J; junction bases unmatched: 6. The V gene's germline CDR1 is WSHSY and CDR2 SAAADI.

This clonotype turned up a few times. The V call is TRBV7-2, the J call TRBJ2-7, with D unresolved. CDR3 length: 13 residues. Per the germline V gene, CDR1 is SGHTA and CDR2 is FQGNSA. With 1 base removed from V and 3 bases from J, the gap between germline ends came to 7 bases. The CDR3, as DNA: TGTGCCAGCAGCTTAGGCCCGTTCTACGAGCAGTACTTC. Its protein is CASSLGPFYEQYF.

This clonotype was detected a few times. The V gene is TRBV24-1, the J gene TRBJ2-5; D might be TRBD1 or TRBD2, each matching 6 bases. This CDR3 has 17 amino acids. Germline V gene data show CDR1 as KGHDR and CDR2 as SFDVKD. Deletions cut 4 bases from V and 7 bases from J, with 24 bases between. The CDR3 DNA sequence: TGTGCCACCAGTGACCCAAAAGGAGGGGGTGAATTGGGGACCCAGTACTTC. This sequence encodes CATSDPKGGGELGTQYF.

DNA of the CDR3: TGTGCCAGCAGATCTAGCGGGAGCACCTACGAGCAGTACTTC. Amino acids: CASRSSGSTYEQYF. The chain uses TRBV25-1 and TRBJ2-7, with 10 bases that match TRBD2. Per germline, CDR1 MGHDK and CDR2 SYGVNS. The J segment lost 2 bases and the V segment lost 6 bases, leaving 4 bases of the junction unmatched. The CDR3 is 14 residues long.

This clonotype was observed a few times. This sequence joins TRBV20-1 and TRBJ2-3; D unresolved. Trimming took 6 bases from V and 2 from J, leaving 12 bases between them. CDR3 size: 13 residues. Germline lookup yields CDR1 DFQATT and CDR2 SNEGSKA (reference sequence). CDR3 loop: CSAAPGYTDTQYF. The CDR3, as DNA: TGCAGTGCCGCCCCTGGATACACAGATACGCAGTATTTT.

The chain recombines TRBV20-1 with TRBJ2-7; 9 nucleotides agree with TRBD1. There are 15 residues in the CDR3. Trimming cost V 5 bases and J 5 bases; bases outside gene matches: 13. The germline V gene has CDR1 DFQATT and CDR2 SNEGSKA (reference sequence). CDR3: CSAAPLDRGFDEQYF. The CDR3 nucleotides are TGCAGTGCTGCCCCTCTCGACAGGGGGTTCGACGAGCAGTACTTC.

The sample holds a few counts of this clonotype. The DNA of the CDR3 is TGTGCCAGCGCCCCCGGGACTAGCGGAAGCCTGAGCACAGATACGCAGTATTTT. Its protein product is CASAPGTSGSLSTDTQYF. The chain combines TRBV28 with TRBJ2-3; 11 positions match TRBD2. The V gene end was trimmed by 8 bases and the J gene end by 0 bases; junction bases not matched to a gene: 13. This CDR3 is built from 18 residues. CDR1 and CDR2 (germline): MDHEN, SYDVKM.

The rearrangement links TRBV7-9 to TRBJ2-7; D remains unclear. There are 14 residues in the CDR3. Trimming shortened V by 5 bases and J by 1 base, and 12 bases separated the two germline ends. The germline CDR1 and CDR2 sequences are SEHNR and FQNEAQ (reference sequence). The DNA for the CDR3 is TGTGCCAGCAGCCGTATGGGGTCGTCCTACGAGCAGTACTTC. Amino acids: CASSRMGSSYEQYF.

This clonotype was seen more than once but under ten times. The chain combines TRBV20-1 with TRBJ2-5; tentative D call: TRBD1 (5 bases). From germline, CDR1 is DFQATT and CDR2 SNEGSKA (reference sequence). The V end was cut by 0 bases, the J end by 4 bases, with 12 bases between. This CDR3 region has 14 residues. For the CDR3, the DNA is TGCAGTGCTAGAGATCAAAGGCAGGGAGAGACCCAGTACTTC. Its translation is CSARDQRQGETQYF.

The rearrangement uses TRBV19 and TRBJ1-1; D unresolved. Per germline, CDR1 LNHDA and CDR2 SQIVND (reference sequence). The CDR3 has 14 residues. V was pared by 5 bases and J by 8 bases, with 18 bases between. CDR3 residues: CASSPGYRRREAFF. The CDR3 nucleotides are TGTGCCAGTAGTCCCGGTTATAGGCGGCGGGAAGCTTTCTTT.

This clonotype was seen at least ten times. This chain links TRBV5-1 with TRBJ2-1, with TRBD2 matching over 9 bases. Germline V gene lookup returns CDR1 SGHRS and CDR2 YFSETQ. Trimming took 4 bases from V and 8 from J; bases not matched to a gene: 10. The CDR3 has 15 residues. The CDR3 DNA is TGCGCCAGCAGCGTCGGGACTAGCTCTTCCGATGAGCAGTTCTTC. This codes for CASSVGTSSSDEQFF.

This clonotype has only a few counts. The chain links TRBV20-1 to TRBJ1-6, with D tentatively TRBD1 (5 bases). The germline V and J ends were trimmed by 7 bases and 7 bases, with 14 bases remaining between them. The CDR3 contains 13 residues. Germline-derived CDR1 and CDR2 are DFQATT and SNEGSKA (reference sequence). The CDR3 bases are TGCAGTGTTAAACAGGATACCAATTCACCCCTCCACTTT. This encodes CSVKQDTNSPLHF.

The chain is built from TRBV23-1 and TRBJ2-7; D gene unclear. TRBV23-1 is given ORF status, its function remaining uncertain. The CDR3 is 13 residues long. Deletions cut 0 bases from V and 3 bases from J, with 6 bases between. The CDR3 loop reads CASSQSVLYEQYF. CDR3 nucleotide sequence: TGCGCCAGCAGTCAATCGGTGCTCTACGAGCAGTACTTC.

This clonotype was recorded at least ten times. The chain employs TRBV6-5 and TRBJ2-2; weak D call: TRBD1 (6 bases). CDR3 length equals 16 residues. Germline assignment: CDR1 MNHEY and CDR2 SVGAGI. Trimming shortened V by 1 base and J by 1 base, and 10 bases separated the two germline ends. CDR3 residues: CASSYLQGMNTGELFF. CDR3 nucleotides: TGTGCCAGCAGTTACTTACAGGGAATGAACACCGGGGAGCTGTTTTTT.

This clonotype came up a few times. V gene TRBV5-1 combines with J gene TRBJ2-3, with TRBD1 matching over 8 bases. Germline loops: CDR1 SGHRS, CDR2 YFSETQ. This CDR3 is 16 amino acids long. Trimming at V came to 3 bases and at J to 4 bases, leaving 10 bases not matched to a gene. CDR3 sequence: CASSYDRGSMADTQYF. The CDR3 nucleotides read TGCGCCAGCAGCTACGACAGGGGATCGATGGCAGATACGCAGTATTTT.

At least ten counts were recorded for this clonotype. The V call is TRBV29-1, the J call TRBJ2-1, with a tentative D call TRBD2 (5 bases). Per the germline V gene, CDR1 is SQVTM and CDR2 is ANQGSEA. Trimming stripped 5 bases from V and 4 bases from J, with 12 bases between. This CDR3 has 13 residues. CDR3 sequence reads: CSVQAAMYNEQFF. Written as DNA, the CDR3 is TGCAGCGTTCAAGCGGCAATGTACAATGAGCAGTTCTTC.

This clonotype was seen just once. The rearrangement joins TRBV18 to TRBJ2-1; no reliable D call. The CDR3 has 13 residues. Germline-derived CDR1 and CDR2 are KGHSH and LQKENI. Trimming pared 1 base from V and 10 bases from J, leaving 11 bases between. CDR3 sequence (DNA): TGTGCCAGCTCACCACGAAACGGCCTGGAGCAGTTCTTC. Its translation is CASSPRNGLEQFF.

This clonotype was seen at least ten times. The chain couples TRBV11-2 to TRBJ2-1; 7 positions match TRBD2. The CDR3 is 15 residues long. The V gene end was trimmed by 8 bases and the J gene end by 4 bases; junction bases not matched to a gene: 11. CDR1 SGHAT and CDR2 FQNNGV come from the germline V gene. CDR3 residues: CASDYLAGDYNEQFF. Written as DNA, the CDR3 is TGTGCCAGCGATTACCTGGCGGGGGATTACAATGAGCAGTTCTTC.

This clonotype was detected many times. This chain joins TRBV28 and TRBJ2-7; D remains unclear. The V and J ends lost 6 bases and 7 bases respectively, with 10 bases between them. The CDR3 has 11 amino acids. Germline V gene lookup returns CDR1 MDHEN and CDR2 SYDVKM. The CDR3 DNA reads TGTGCCAGCAGAGGTGGTGGGGAGCAGTACTTC. It specifies CASRGGGEQYF. Full variable domain (rest looked up from reference TRBV28 and TRBJ2-7): DVKVTQSSRYLVKRTGEKVFLECVQDMDHENMFWYRQDPGLGLRLIYFSYDVKMKEKGDIPEGYSVSREKKERFSLILESASTNQTSMYLCASRGGGEQYFGPGTRLTVT.

This clonotype was counted many times. The chain joins TRBV2 to TRBJ2-7; D is possibly TRBD1 (5 bases). V was clipped by 3 bases and J by 2 bases, with 11 bases between them. The CDR3 runs 14 residues. Germline CDR1 reads SNHLY; CDR2 reads FYNNEI. The CDR3 coding sequence is TGTGCCAGCAGTGAGCAGGGTATGGCCTACGAGCAGTACTTC. This gives the protein CASSEQGMAYEQYF.

The rearrangement joins TRBV18 to TRBJ2-1; 13 positions agree with TRBD2. Per the germline V gene, CDR1 is KGHSH and CDR2 is LQKENI. The CDR3 is 15 amino acids. With 5 bases clipped from V and 10 bases from J, the junction kept 8 bases outside the gene matches. CDR3: CASSSPGTSGNEQFF. In DNA, the CDR3 is TGTGCCAGCTCATCCCCCGGGACTAGCGGGAACGAGCAGTTCTTC.

This clonotype was picked up a small number of times. This sequence joins TRBV12-3 or TRBV12-4 and TRBJ2-7; D might be TRBD1 or TRBD2, each matching 5 bases. The CDR3 has 15 amino acids. Trimming cost V 6 bases and J 2 bases, with 17 bases left between them. In DNA form, the CDR3 reads TGTGCCAGCAGCAAAAAGACAGAGGGCGCCTACGAGCAGTACTTC. Translated, it gives CASSKKTEGAYEQYF.

This clonotype was detected many times. This chain joins TRBV28 and TRBJ1-5; 9 bases are shared with TRBD1. This CDR3 has 14 amino acids. V was pared by 2 bases and J by 5 bases, with 1 base of the junction left unmatched. The germline V gene has CDR1 MDHEN and CDR2 SYDVKM. The CDR3 protein is CASSLGQGHQPQHF. The CDR3 region has the DNA TGTGCCAGCAGTTTAGGACAGGGGCATCAGCCCCAGCATTTT.

This clonotype appeared a few times. This sequence joins TRBV7-9 and TRBJ2-2; perhaps TRBD2 as D (5 bases). Germline V gene sequence: CDR1 SEHNR, CDR2 FQNEAQ (reference sequence). The V gene lost 8 bases and the J gene lost 1 base, with 14 bases spanning the gap. This CDR3 has 15 residues. CDR3 sequence (DNA): TGTGCCAGCCCTTCCCACGGGGAGAACACCGGGGAGCTGTTTTTT. It translates to CASPSHGENTGELFF.

In this sample, this clonotype turned up many times. A junction boundary mismatches the germline segment, possibly from a read error. The V and J genes are TRBV18 and TRBJ2-7; 15 positions agree with TRBD2. Germline loops: CDR1 KGHSH, CDR2 LQKENI. The CDR3 is 15 residues long. The chain's CDR3 is CASSPGLAGGYEQYF. CDR3 bases: TGCGCCAGCAGCCCGGGACTAGCGGGGGGCTACGAGCAGTACTTC.

This clonotype occurred many times. The CDR3 reads CASSYDYNEQFF. As DNA, the CDR3 is TGTGCCAGCAGCTACGACTACAATGAGCAGTTCTTC. The rearrangement links TRBV6-6 to TRBJ2-1, with D hard to call. CDR3 length equals 12 residues. Trimming stripped 6 bases from V and 3 bases from J, with 6 bases between. Looked up from germline, CDR1 is MNHNY and CDR2 is SVGAGI (reference sequence).

This clonotype was detected only a few times. This sequence joins TRBV3-1 and TRBJ2-5; D is unresolved. Looked up from germline, CDR1 is LGHDT and CDR2 is YNNKEL (reference sequence). Between the trimmed V and J ends, which lost 1 base and 0 bases, there was a span of 9 bases. This CDR3 spans 15 amino acids. The CDR3 DNA reads TGTGCCAGCAGCCAAGGGATCGGTTACCAAGAGACCCAGTACTTC. It specifies CASSQGIGYQETQYF.

The J gene is TRBJ1-2, the V gene TRBV29-1; a weak D match, TRBD1 (5 bases). Trimming cost V 6 bases and J 4 bases, with 15 bases left between them. Germline-derived CDR1 and CDR2 are SQVTM and ANQGSEA. The CDR3 consists of 13 residues. The CDR3 nucleotides are TGCAGCGTACTCCCCAGGGACGGCTATGGCTACACCTTC. Protein product: CSVLPRDGYGYTF.